This TCR beta chain originates from a study of T-cell memory formation after mild COVID-19 (dated by TCRdb to the early 2020s). Some background on the complete study: TCR sequence clusters from the two donors were found to be largely donor specific. The cohort comprised two young, previously healthy adult volunteers, one female and one male. In a couple of donors, T-cell clones that expanded and contracted after mild COVID-19 were followed by sequencing TCRalpha and TCRbeta repertoires longitudinally. On the study overall, not on this receptor specifically: SARS-CoV-2 specificity of the second-wave clones peaking on day 37 was not confirmed. Some responding clones were detected in pre-infection memory, which suggested that pre-existing cross-reactive memory T cells had joined the SARS-CoV-2 response. Clones that contracted from day 15 to 85 showed balanced CD4/CD8 phenotypes, whereas a second wave of clones that expanded from day 15 to 37 leaned towards CD4+. The study covered only two mild cases, and larger cohorts including severe cases with pre-infection samples were considered necessary. Contracting CD4+ clones turned up mainly in the CM and EM memory subsets, whereas EMRA was where CD8+ clones were enriched.

Sequenced on an Illumina NovaSeq 6000. TCRalpha and TCRbeta cDNA libraries were built by 5'RACE with constant-segment primers, adding sample barcodes and unique molecular identifiers. RNA was extracted from every sample with Trizol reagent. Libraries were amplified in two PCR steps, with a second sample barcode and Illumina TruSeq adapters added in the second step. Sequencing of the libraries was done on an Illumina NovaSeq, producing 2 x 150 bp paired-end reads. As for how the authors treated the data: Reads were demultiplexed and collapsed into UMI-guided consensus sequences with migec v1.2.7. With mixcr v2.1.11, UMI consensuses were aligned to TRA and TRB V and J templates and assembled into clonotypes. Expanded or contracted clonotypes were those called significant by both edgeR and NoisET, with noise models trained on biological replicates. For edgeR calls, the cutoffs were a false discovery rate-adjusted p below 0.01 and a log2 fold-change threshold of 1. As an exploratory analysis of dynamics, max-normalized trajectories of the 1000 most abundant clonotypes were examined with PCA combined with hierarchical clustering. Separately sequenced CD4+ and CD8+ repertoires were used to assign the CD4 or CD8 phenotype of responding clones. The public reads were quality trimmed at Q25 with fastp and then assembled into clones with MiXCR by TCRdb, keeping productive beta chains. Rows with a matching CDR3 protein are joined into one entry that keeps the most common DNA and genes. The V and J calls were determined by TCRdb, not by the authors. The sample profile shows some 300,000 distinct CDR3 sequences; 20% to 25% of them were found once. The leading ten clones occupy around 23% of the sample.

On this clonotype: Its antigen is unknown. Base-call qualities are not available, and no considerably larger clone is one nucleotide away.

PBMCs were isolated by Ficoll-Paque density gradient centrifugation. The sequenced sample was PBMCs or a T cell subset sorted from them (not recorded which). The sequence was collected from a man between 18 and 29 years old who had mild COVID-19 (a few samples of this study predate the infection). The sample titles of this study are shuffled in the database, so cell type and time point are left out; the donor was told from shared clones.

The encoded CDR3 is CASSLAWNTEAFF. The sequenced DNA is TGTGCCAGCAGCCTTGCATGGAACACTGAAGCTTTCTTT. This receptor chain uses TRBV7-2 and TRBJ1-1, with the D gene not confidently named. CDR1 and CDR2 were assigned from the germline V gene as SGHTA and FQGNSA. The V and J ends are trimmed by 5 bases and 1 base, leaving 8 bases between them. The CDR3 numbers 13 residues from cysteine through phenylalanine. Only CDR3 DNA remains: 39 bases, in frame from the first base.